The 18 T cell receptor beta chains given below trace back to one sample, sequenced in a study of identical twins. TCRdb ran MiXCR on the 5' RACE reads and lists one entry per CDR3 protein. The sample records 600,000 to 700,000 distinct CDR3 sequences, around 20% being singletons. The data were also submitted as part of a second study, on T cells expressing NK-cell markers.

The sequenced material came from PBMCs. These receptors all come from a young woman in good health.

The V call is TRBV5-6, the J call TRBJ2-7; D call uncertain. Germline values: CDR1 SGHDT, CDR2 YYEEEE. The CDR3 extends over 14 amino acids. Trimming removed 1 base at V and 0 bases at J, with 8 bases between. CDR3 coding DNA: TGTGCCAGCAGCTTGCTGAGTTACTCCTACGAGCAGTACTTC. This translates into CASSLLSYSYEQYF.

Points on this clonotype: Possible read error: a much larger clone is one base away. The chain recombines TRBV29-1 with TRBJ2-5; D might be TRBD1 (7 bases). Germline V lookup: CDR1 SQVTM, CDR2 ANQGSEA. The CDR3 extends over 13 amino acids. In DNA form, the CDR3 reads TGCAGCGTTGATCCAGGGGGGCAAGGGACCCAGTACTTC. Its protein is CSVDPGGQGTQYF.

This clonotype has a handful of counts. The CDR3 nucleotides are TGCGCCAGCAGCTTTCTAACGGGGGCCTCCTACGAGCAGTACTTC. Residues: CASSFLTGASYEQYF. The chain couples TRBV5-1 to TRBJ2-7; D assignment may be TRBD1 or TRBD2 (6 bases each). The CDR3 has 15 residues. The V end lost 2 bases, the J end lost 0 bases, and 12 bases lay between the germline ends. CDR1 is SGHRS, CDR2 YFSETQ, per germline.

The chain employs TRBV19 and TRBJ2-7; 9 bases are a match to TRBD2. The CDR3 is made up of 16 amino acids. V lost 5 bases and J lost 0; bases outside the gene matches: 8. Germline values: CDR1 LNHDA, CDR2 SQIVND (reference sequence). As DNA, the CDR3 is TGTGCCAGTAGTTCCCCTTTGCGGGAGGGCTCCTACGAGCAGTACTTC. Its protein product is CASSSPLREGSYEQYF.

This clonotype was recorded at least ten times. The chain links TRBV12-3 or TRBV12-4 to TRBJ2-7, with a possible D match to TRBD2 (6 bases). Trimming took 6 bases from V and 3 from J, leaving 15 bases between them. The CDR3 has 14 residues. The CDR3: CASSSIPGLYEQYF. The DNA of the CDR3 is TGTGCCAGCAGCTCGATTCCGGGACTCTACGAGCAGTACTTC.

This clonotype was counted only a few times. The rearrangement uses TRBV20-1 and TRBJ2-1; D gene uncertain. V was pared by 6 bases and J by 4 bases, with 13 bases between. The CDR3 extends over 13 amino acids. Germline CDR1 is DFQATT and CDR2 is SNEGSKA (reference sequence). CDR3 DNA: TGCAGTGCCACCCATACTTCTTACAATGAGCAGTTCTTC. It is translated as CSATHTSYNEQFF.

CDR3 region: CASSRQGGREKLFF. CDR3 DNA: TGTGCCAGCAGCAGACAGGGGGGTAGGGAAAAACTGTTTTTT. The J gene is TRBJ1-4, the V gene TRBV12-3 or TRBV12-4; 9 bases are a match to TRBD1. V shed 6 bases and J 8 bases; nucleotides not matched to a gene: 7. CDR3 size: 14 residues.

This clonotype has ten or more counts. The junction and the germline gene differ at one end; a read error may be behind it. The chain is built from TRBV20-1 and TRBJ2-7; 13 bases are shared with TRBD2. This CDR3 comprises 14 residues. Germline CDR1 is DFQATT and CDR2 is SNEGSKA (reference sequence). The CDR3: CSARGLAGVYEQYF. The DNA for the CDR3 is TGCAGTGCCAGAGGACTAGCGGGAGTCTACGAGCAGTACTTC.

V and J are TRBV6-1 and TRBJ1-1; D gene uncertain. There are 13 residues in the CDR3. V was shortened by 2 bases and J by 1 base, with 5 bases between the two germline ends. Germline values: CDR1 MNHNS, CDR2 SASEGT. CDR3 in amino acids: CASSEKGNTEAFF. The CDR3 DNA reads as TGTGCCAGCAGTGAAAAGGGGAACACTGAAGCTTTCTTT.

The chain's CDR3 is CASTPHSAHEQFF. The DNA for the CDR3 is TGTGCCAGCACCCCTCACTCCGCGCATGAGCAGTTCTTC. The J gene is TRBJ2-1, the V gene TRBV14; D not certain. Germline assignment: CDR1 SGHDN and CDR2 FVKESK. Trimming left V 7 bases short and J 8 bases short, with 15 bases between. The length of the CDR3 is 13 residues.

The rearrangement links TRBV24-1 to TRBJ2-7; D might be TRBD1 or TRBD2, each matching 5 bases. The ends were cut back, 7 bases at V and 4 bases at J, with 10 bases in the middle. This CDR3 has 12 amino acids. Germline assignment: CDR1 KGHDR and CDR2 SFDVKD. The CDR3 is CATSPGTYEQYF. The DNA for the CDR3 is TGTGCCACCAGCCCCGGGACGTACGAGCAGTACTTC.

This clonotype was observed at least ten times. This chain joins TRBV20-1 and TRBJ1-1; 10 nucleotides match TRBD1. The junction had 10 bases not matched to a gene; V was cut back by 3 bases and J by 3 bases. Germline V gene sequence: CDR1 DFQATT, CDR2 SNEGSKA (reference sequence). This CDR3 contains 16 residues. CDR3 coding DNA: TGCAGTGCTAGGAGTCACAGGGGGACAGGGGACACTGAAGCTTTCTTT. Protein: CSARSHRGTGDTEAFF.

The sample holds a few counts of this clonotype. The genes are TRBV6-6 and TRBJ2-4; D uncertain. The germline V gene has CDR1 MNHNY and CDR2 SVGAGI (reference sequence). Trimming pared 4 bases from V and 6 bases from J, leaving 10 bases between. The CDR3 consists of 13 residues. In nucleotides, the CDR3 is TGTGCCAGCAGTTCGGCTGGTGGAAACATTCAGTACTTC. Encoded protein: CASSSAGGNIQYF.

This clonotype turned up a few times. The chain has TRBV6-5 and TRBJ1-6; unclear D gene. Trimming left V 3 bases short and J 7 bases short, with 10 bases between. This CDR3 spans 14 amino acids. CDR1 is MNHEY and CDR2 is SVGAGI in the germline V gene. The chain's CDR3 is CASSYRQVNSPLHF. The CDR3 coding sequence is TGTGCCAGCAGTTATAGGCAGGTGAATTCACCCCTCCACTTT.

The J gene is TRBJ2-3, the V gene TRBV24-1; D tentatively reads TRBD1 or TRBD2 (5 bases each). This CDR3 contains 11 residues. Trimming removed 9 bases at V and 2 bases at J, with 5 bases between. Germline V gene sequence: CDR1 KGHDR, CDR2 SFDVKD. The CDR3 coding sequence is TGTGCCACCGGGACCACAGATACGCAGTATTTT. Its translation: CATGTTDTQYF.

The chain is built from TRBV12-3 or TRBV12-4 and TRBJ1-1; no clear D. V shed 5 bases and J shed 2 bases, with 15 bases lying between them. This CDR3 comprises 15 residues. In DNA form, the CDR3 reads TGTGCCAGCAGTCCGTATATTACCCAAAACACTGAAGCTTTCTTT. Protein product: CASSPYITQNTEAFF.

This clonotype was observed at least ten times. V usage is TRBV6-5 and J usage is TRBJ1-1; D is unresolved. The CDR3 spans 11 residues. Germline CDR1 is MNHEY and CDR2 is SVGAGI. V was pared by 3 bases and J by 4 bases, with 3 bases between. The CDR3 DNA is TGTGCCAGCAGTTATGCCACTGAAGCTTTCTTT. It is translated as CASSYATEAFF.

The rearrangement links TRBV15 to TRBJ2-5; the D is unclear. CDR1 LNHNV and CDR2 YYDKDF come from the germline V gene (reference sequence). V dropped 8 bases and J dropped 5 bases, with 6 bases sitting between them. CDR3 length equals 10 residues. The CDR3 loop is CATGTETQYF. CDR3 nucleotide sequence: TGTGCCACCGGCACCGAGACCCAGTACTTC.